This T cell receptor (beta chain) was documented in a study of cytomegalovirus exposure and HLA in healthy donors. Across the whole study: The roughly 110 validation repertoires were produced on the same platform as the 550 to 750 repertoires of the first cohort. This was reported in a later analysis.

Method: immunoSEQ multiplex PCR; TCRdb's copy keeps in-frame clones and lacks some. The top ten hold roughly a tenth of the sample, which has around 160,000 clones, almost 85% seen once. To note about this clone: Its antigen is as yet unknown.

Trimming stripped 0 bases from V and 0 bases from J, with 16 bases between. The CDR3 is 17 amino acids. From germline, CDR1 is SGDLS and CDR2 YYNGEE. Findings of the study overall: The authors enumerated over 150 TCR beta chains as linked to cytomegalovirus.

The clonotype was recovered from a young man in good health and CMV-seropositive. The chain joins TRBV9 to TRBJ2-7, with unresolved D. Sequenced sample: PBMCs. CDR3 protein: CASSVEPVTSPSYEQYF. The CDR3 bases are TGTGCCAGCAGCGTAGAACCGGTAACGAGTCCCTCCTACGAGCAGTACTTC.